The 20 T cell receptor beta chains listed next were all sequenced from one sample in a study of cytomegalovirus exposure and HLA in healthy donors. Researchers ran the PCR with 60 Vbeta and 13 Jbeta primers. Assay: immunoSEQ multiplex PCR; the TCRdb copy retains only in-frame clones and omits some. The sample lists around 67,000 clones, 80% to 90% occurring once. The sequenced material came from PBMCs. The receptor set was obtained from a woman between 25 and 40 years old in good health and CMV-seropositive.

The chain is built from TRBV6-1 and TRBJ2-3; the match to TRBD2 covers 11 bases. This CDR3 spans 18 amino acids. Unmatched junction bases numbered 7, after V lost 1 base and J lost 1 base. CDR1 and CDR2 from the germline V gene are MNHNS and SASEGT. CDR3 bases: TGTGCCAGCAGTGAAGGGAGGAGACTAGCGGGACGCACAGATACGCAGTATTTT. Translating gives CASSEGRRLAGRTDTQYF.

This chain links TRBV11-3 with TRBJ2-1; TRBD2 matches at 13 bases. In germline, CDR1 is SGHNT, CDR2 YENEEA. CDR3 size: 19 residues. The J segment lost 6 bases and the V segment lost 2 bases, leaving 13 bases of the junction unmatched. CDR3: CASSLKTGTSGNSRNEQFF. CDR3 sequence (DNA): TGTGCCAGCAGCTTAAAAACCGGGACTAGCGGGAATAGTCGCAATGAGCAGTTCTTC.

This clone has just a few counts. The rearrangement uses TRBV30 and TRBJ2-7, with TRBD1 matching 8 bases. Losses at the gene ends were 6 bases for V and 4 bases for J; bases not matched to a gene: 8. The CDR3 loop spans 13 amino acids. CDR1 and CDR2 (germline): GTSNPN, SVGIG (reference sequence). The CDR3 nucleotides read TGTGCCTGCGTGGGACAGGCTAAGTACGAGCAGTACTTC. Translated, it gives CACVGQAKYEQYF.

The count of this clone is one. The chain uses TRBV6-6 and TRBJ2-1; 8 nucleotides agree with TRBD2. CDR3 length: 16 residues. V was clipped by 3 bases and J by 5 bases; unmatched bases: 9. Germline assignment: CDR1 MNHNY and CDR2 SVGAGI (reference sequence). The CDR3 DNA follows: TGTGCCAGCAGTTATCCCGGGAGGGAGGGTCACAATGAGCAGTTCTTC. Its protein product is CASSYPGREGHNEQFF.

In DNA, the CDR3 is TGCGCCAGCAGCTTGGGGCAGGGCGTAGATACGCAGTATTTT. This gives the protein CASSLGQGVDTQYF. The J gene is TRBJ2-3, the V gene TRBV5-1; TRBD1 is a possible D gene (5 bases). The CDR3 extends over 14 amino acids. Germline assignment: CDR1 SGHRS and CDR2 YFSETQ. V lost 0 bases to trimming and J lost 5 bases, with 10 bases between them.

In regard to this clone: One end of the junction varies from germline; a read error may be responsible. This chain connects TRBV7-2 to TRBJ2-1; D gene uncertain. Germline V gene lookup returns CDR1 SGHTA and CDR2 FQGNSA. The CDR3 consists of 11 residues. In DNA, the CDR3 is TGTGCCAGCAGCTTCTACTATGAGCAGTTCTTC. Translating it yields CASSFYYEQFF. Drawing the rest from reference TRBV7-2 and TRBJ2-1, the complete variable domain is GAGVSQSPSNKVTEKGKDVELRCDPISGHTALYWYRQSLGQGLEFLIYFQGNSAPDKSGLPSDRFSAERTGGSVSTLTIQRTQQEDSAVYLCASSFYYEQFFGPGTRLTVL.

The chain is built from TRBV18 and TRBJ2-3; 7 bases line up with TRBD2. The length of the CDR3 is 15 residues. Germline lookup yields CDR1 KGHSH and CDR2 LQKENI. V lost 0 bases and J lost 5; bases outside the gene matches: 5. The CDR3 nucleotides read TGTGCCAGCTCACCACCGGGAGGGCCGATAGATACGCAGTATTTT. Amino acid sequence: CASSPPGGPIDTQYF.

J is TRBJ2-1 and V is TRBV28, with 8 nucleotides matching TRBD1. Germline CDR1 reads MDHEN; CDR2 reads SYDVKM. The CDR3 is 13 amino acids. V shed 6 bases and J 9 bases; nucleotides not matched to a gene: 7. CDR3 in amino acids: CASSPGGWSEQFF. CDR3 nucleotide sequence: TGTGCCAGCAGCCCAGGGGGCTGGAGTGAGCAGTTCTTC.

The chain uses TRBV28 and TRBJ2-5, with D possibly matching TRBD1 (8 bases). The CDR3 has 15 amino acids. V lost 5 bases, J lost 8 bases, and 21 bases lay in between. Germline V gene lookup returns CDR1 MDHEN and CDR2 SYDVKM. The CDR3 protein is CASSRTGTTRDTQYF. The CDR3 bases are TGTGCCAGCAGTCGGACAGGGACTACAAGAGATACCCAGTACTTC.

This chain joins TRBV7-8 and TRBJ1-1, with D unresolved. Trimming cost V 0 bases and J 10 bases, with 15 bases left between them. Germline V CDR1 and CDR2: SGHVS, FQNEAQ. This CDR3 is 14 amino acids long. The CDR3 here is CASSLAALGSGAFF. As DNA, the CDR3 is TGTGCCAGCAGCTTAGCGGCGTTAGGGAGCGGAGCTTTCTTT.

CDR3 coding DNA: TGCGCCAGCAGCCAAGAGTTAGTCTCCTACAATGAGCAGTTCTTC. This translates into CASSQELVSYNEQFF. The chain couples TRBV4-1 to TRBJ2-1; unclear D gene. The CDR3 length is 15 residues. CDR1 MGHRA and CDR2 YSYEKL come from the germline V gene. Trimming removed 0 bases at V and 0 bases at J, with 6 bases between.

This chain joins TRBV18 and TRBJ1-4, with a possible D match to TRBD1 (5 bases). The CDR3 covers 16 residues. Trimming stripped 3 bases from V and 4 bases from J, with 15 bases between. Per germline, CDR1 KGHSH and CDR2 LQKENI. This CDR3 is CASSPRGGPGNEKLFF. Written as DNA, the CDR3 is TGTGCCAGCTCACCGAGGGGAGGTCCGGGTAATGAAAAACTGTTTTTT.

The chain uses TRBV5-8 and TRBJ2-5, with TRBD1 matching 7 bases. The J call may be wrong; the DNA end is better matched by TRBJ2-7. Germline V gene data show CDR1 as SGHTS and CDR2 as YDEGEE. The CDR3 runs 14 residues. CDR3 sequence (DNA): TGTGCCAGCAGCTACGCCGGGACAGCCTACGAGCAGTACTTC. It codes for CASSYAGTAYEQYF.

J is TRBJ2-1 and V is TRBV5-5; 13 bases match TRBD2. V shed 5 bases, J shed 4 bases, and the junction held 3 bases outside the gene matches. Per germline, CDR1 SGHKS and CDR2 YYEKEE (reference sequence). This CDR3 has 15 residues. CDR3 in DNA: TGTGCCAGCAGTCCACTAGCGGGAGGGTACAATGAGCAGTTCTTC. This encodes CASSPLAGGYNEQFF.

V gene TRBV5-4 combines with J gene TRBJ2-3; TRBD2 matches at 13 bases. This CDR3 region has 17 residues. Germline CDR1 SGHNT, CDR2 YYREEE (reference sequence). V was clipped by 4 bases and J by 6 bases; unmatched bases: 11. The CDR3 DNA reads as TGTGCCAGCAGCCCTACTAGCGGGAGGGCCGGATCCGATACGCAGTATTTT. It specifies CASSPTSGRAGSDTQYF.

This chain uses TRBV19 with TRBJ1-5; D call uncertain. V dropped 5 bases and J dropped 0 bases, with 11 bases sitting between them. The CDR3 contains 15 residues. CDR1 and CDR2 from the germline V gene are LNHDA and SQIVND (reference sequence). CDR3 sequence reads: CASSPTLGSNQPQHF. The DNA of the CDR3 is TGTGCCAGTAGTCCTACTCTAGGTAGCAATCAGCCCCAGCATTTT.

The V and J genes are TRBV28 and TRBJ1-1; possibly TRBD1 for D (6 bases). This CDR3 comprises 12 residues. V was shortened by 6 bases and J by 8 bases, with 13 bases between the two germline ends. Germline V lookup: CDR1 MDHEN, CDR2 SYDVKM. The CDR3 region has the DNA TGTGCCAGCAGGACACTCACAGGGGAAGCTTTCTTT. Encoded protein: CASRTLTGEAFF.

The genes are TRBV30 and TRBJ2-3; D not certain. The CDR3 length is 12 residues. Deletions cut 1 base from V and 2 bases from J, with 4 bases between. CDR1 is GTSNPN and CDR2 is SVGIG in the germline V gene (reference sequence). The CDR3 region is CAWSAVTDTQYF. CDR3 nucleotides: TGTGCCTGGAGTGCAGTCACAGATACGCAGTATTTT. Combining the CDR3 with reference TRBV30 and TRBJ2-3 gives the whole variable domain SQTIHQWPATLVQPVGSPLSLECTVEGTSNPNLYWYRQAAGRGLQLLFYSVGIGQISSEVPQNLSASRPQDRQFILSSKKLLLSDSGFYLCAWSAVTDTQYFGPGTRLTVL.

The V gene is TRBV18, the J gene TRBJ1-5; tentative D call: TRBD1 (6 bases). Germline values: CDR1 KGHSH, CDR2 LQKENI. The germline V and J ends were trimmed by 5 bases and 4 bases, with 15 bases remaining between them. This CDR3 region has 15 residues. CDR3 nucleotides: TGTGCCAGCTCAGGGGGGGCCTCTACGAATCAGCCCCAGCATTTT. Its translation is CASSGGASTNQPQHF.

This chain connects TRBV9 to TRBJ2-3, with 13 bases that match TRBD2. Looked up from germline, CDR1 is SGDLS and CDR2 is YYNGEE. V shed 7 bases and J 14 bases; nucleotides not matched to a gene: 13. This CDR3 is built from 14 residues. The CDR3 DNA is TGTGCCAGCCAGTGGGTGAGGACTAGCGGGAGTACGTATTTT. Its translation: CASQWVRTSGSTYF.